One sample yielded the 9 T cell receptor beta chains listed below, sequenced in a study of T cell responses to AZD1222 COVID-19 vaccine. Assay: immunoSEQ multiplex PCR; the TCRdb copy retains only in-frame clones and omits some. The data show 100,000 to 150,000 clones, 80% to 90% seen once. This sample comprised peripheral blood, obtained on day 0 of AZD1222 vaccination. The receptors were sampled from an adult in good health.

This sequence joins TRBV3-1 (or the pseudogene TRBV3-2) and TRBJ2-5, with 8 bases fitting TRBD1. This CDR3 region has 18 residues. In germline, CDR1 is LGHDT, CDR2 YNNKEL (reference sequence). V shed 0 bases, J shed 5 bases, and the junction held 14 bases outside the gene matches. Here the CDR3 reads CASSQEQGARDRTETQYF. For the CDR3, the DNA is TGTGCCAGCAGCCAAGAGCAGGGGGCCAGGGATAGGACGGAGACCCAGTACTTC.

This chain links TRBV3-1 (or the pseudogene TRBV3-2) with TRBJ2-1, with D possibly matching TRBD1 (6 bases). Germline CDR1 LGHDT, CDR2 YNNKEL (reference sequence). V lost 3 bases and J 7 bases, leaving 13 bases between the germline ends. The CDR3 is made up of 14 amino acids. The CDR3 sequence: CASSHTGSGNEQFF. For the CDR3, the DNA is TGTGCCAGCAGCCATACAGGGTCGGGGAATGAGCAGTTCTTC.

The chain uses TRBV2 and TRBJ2-1; a weak D match, TRBD1 (6 bases). Germline-derived CDR1 and CDR2 are SNHLY and FYNNEI. V was shortened by 6 bases and J by 8 bases, with 20 bases between the two germline ends. The CDR3 covers 15 residues. CDR3 DNA sequence: TGTGCCAGCAGACTCGGGACATCGTCGCACCATGAGCAGTTCTTC. Translation gives CASRLGTSSHHEQFF.

CDR3 sequence reads: CSVGSSPYEQYF. The DNA for the CDR3 is TGCAGCGTTGGGTCTAGCCCCTACGAGCAGTACTTC. The chain employs TRBV29-1 and TRBJ2-7; the D gene is possibly TRBD2 (5 bases). The CDR3 spans 12 residues. CDR1 and CDR2 (germline): SQVTM, ANQGSEA. Deletions cut 4 bases from V and 2 bases from J, with 9 bases between.

The chain employs TRBV19 and TRBJ1-2; D is possibly TRBD1 (5 bases). The length of the CDR3 is 13 residues. In germline, CDR1 is LNHDA, CDR2 SQIVND (reference sequence). V lost 6 bases to trimming and J lost 5 bases, with 13 bases between them. CDR3 sequence reads: CASRKQARYGYTF. CDR3 bases: TGTGCCAGTAGAAAACAGGCCCGTTATGGCTACACCTTC.

The chain is built from TRBV5-1 and TRBJ2-3; 10 nucleotides agree with TRBD2. Looked up from germline, CDR1 is SGHRS and CDR2 is YFSETQ. Trimming cost V 0 bases and J 4 bases; bases outside gene matches: 5. The CDR3 has 16 residues. The CDR3 spells CASSLGLAGAADTQYF. The DNA of the CDR3 is TGCGCCAGCAGCTTGGGGCTAGCGGGGGCGGCAGATACGCAGTATTTT.

This clone was recorded only once. The rearrangement links TRBV11-2 to TRBJ2-1; D may be TRBD1 (6 bases). Germline lookup yields CDR1 SGHAT and CDR2 FQNNGV. The CDR3 runs 16 residues. The V end lost 3 bases, the J end lost 2 bases, and 14 bases lay between the germline ends. The CDR3 DNA reads as TGTGCCAGCAGCTTCTCACAGGGAAGCGCCTACAATGAGCAGTTCTTC. It yields the protein CASSFSQGSAYNEQFF.

This clone was picked up a small number of times. Here the CDR3 DNA reads TGTGCCAGCAGCTTCGAACTGACCGGGACAGCTGGAAACACCATATATTTT. This gives the protein CASSFELTGTAGNTIYF. V is TRBV5-6 and J is TRBJ1-3; TRBD1 matches 7 bases. The CDR3 covers 17 residues. J was trimmed by 2 bases and V by 2 bases; bases with no gene match: 10. Germline CDR1 is SGHDT and CDR2 is YYEEEE.

The rearrangement links TRBV19 to TRBJ1-1, with D tentatively TRBD1 (5 bases). Germline V gene data show CDR1 as LNHDA and CDR2 as SQIVND (reference sequence). The V gene lost 7 bases and the J gene lost 4 bases, with 16 bases spanning the gap. CDR3 length: 14 amino acids. CDR3 residues: CASKKATGGTEAFF. For the CDR3, the DNA is TGTGCCAGTAAAAAAGCTACCGGGGGCACTGAAGCTTTCTTT.